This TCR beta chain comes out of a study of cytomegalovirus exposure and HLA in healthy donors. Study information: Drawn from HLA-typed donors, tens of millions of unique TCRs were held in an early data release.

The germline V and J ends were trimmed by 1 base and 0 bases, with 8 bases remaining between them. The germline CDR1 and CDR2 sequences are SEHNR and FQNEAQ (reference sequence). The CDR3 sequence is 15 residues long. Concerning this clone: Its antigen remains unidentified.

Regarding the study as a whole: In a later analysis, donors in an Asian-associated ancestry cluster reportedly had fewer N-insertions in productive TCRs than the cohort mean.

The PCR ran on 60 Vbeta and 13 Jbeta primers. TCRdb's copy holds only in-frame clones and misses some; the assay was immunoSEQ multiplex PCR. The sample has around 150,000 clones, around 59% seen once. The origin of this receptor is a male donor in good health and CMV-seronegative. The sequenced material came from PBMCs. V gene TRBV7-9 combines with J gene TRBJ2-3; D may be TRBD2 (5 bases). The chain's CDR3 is CASSLVGESTDTQYF. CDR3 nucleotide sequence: TGTGCCAGCAGCTTAGTTGGGGAGAGCACAGATACGCAGTATTTT.